This record looks at one TCR beta chain sequence and its context. What it binds is not known. The sample comes from a study of glioma-infiltrating T cells after dendritic cell vaccination. As for the study in general: Monocyte-derived dendritic cells, cultured seven days with IL-4 and GM-CSF, were pulsed with autologous tumor lysate. Patients received three intradermal dendritic cell vaccine injections at biweekly intervals. General study points: Higher pretreatment TIL content predicted longer progression-free time and survival. Survival was not directly related to TCR clonality in these patients.

Using immunoSEQ multiplex PCR, the repertoire was profiled, and TCRdb retains in-frame clones only, with some absent. The sample yields 50,000 to 60,000 clones, just under 85% seen once. The germline V gene encodes CDR1 MNHEY and CDR2 SVGAGI. Unmatched junction bases numbered 8, after V lost 4 bases and J lost 5 bases. The CDR3 consists of 15 residues. The time point was: after dendritic cell vaccination, including at tumor progression/relapse. The rearrangement links TRBV6-5 to TRBJ1-2, with 9 bases aligning to TRBD1. The sample here was blood, taken after dendritic cell vaccination. The TCR originated in a human donor with glioblastoma. CDR3 region: CASSSTGGRLYGYTF. CDR3 coding DNA: TGTGCCAGCAGTTCGACAGGGGGAAGATTATATGGCTACACCTTC.